This entry lists 18 T cell receptor beta chains sequenced from one sample in a study of glioma-infiltrating T cells. TCR alpha and beta CDR3 regions were amplified from RNA using iRepertoire nested multiplex PCR. TCRdb reanalysed the multiplex PCR reads using MiXCR and keeps one entry per CDR3 protein. In the table there are under 150,000 distinct CDR3 sequences, about 39% of which are singletons. Sequences were obtained from glioma tissue, nonneoplastic brain tissue, or PBMCs (not recorded which). All receptors derive from a human donor with low-grade glioma or glioblastoma, undergoing nonglioma brain surgery, or in good health (not recorded which).

In this sample, this clonotype turned up a few times. V gene TRBV28 combines with J gene TRBJ2-7; no reliable D call. Deletions cut 3 bases from V and 0 bases from J, with 6 bases between. Germline V gene sequence: CDR1 MDHEN, CDR2 SYDVKM. This CDR3 is built from 13 residues. This CDR3 reads CASSLADSYEQYF. For the CDR3, the DNA is TGTGCCAGCAGTTTGGCAGACTCCTACGAGCAGTACTTC.

This clonotype was counted once. No conserved phenylalanine or tryptophan is present at the end of the CDR3, so a read error is the likely explanation. CDR3 loop: CSASPAGLETQYL. CDR3 DNA sequence: TGCAGTGCTAGTCCGGCTGGGTTGGAGACCCAGTACCTC. The gene calls are TRBV20-1 and TRBJ2-5; unclear D gene. The CDR3 is 13 amino acids. V lost 3 bases and J 5 bases, leaving 13 bases between the germline ends. Germline lookup yields CDR1 DFQATT and CDR2 SNEGSKA (reference sequence).

A few counts support this clonotype. The chain carries TRBV6-6 and TRBJ1-1; D is perhaps TRBD1 (5 bases). The V gene lost 0 bases and the J gene lost 4 bases, with 9 bases spanning the gap. Germline V gene lookup returns CDR1 MNHNY and CDR2 SVGAGI (reference sequence). The CDR3 is 14 residues long. The CDR3 coding sequence is TGTGCCAGCAGTTACTCGCAGGGAACCACTGAAGCTTTCTTT. Residues: CASSYSQGTTEAFF.

The J gene is TRBJ2-5, the V gene TRBV5-1; 8 bases are a match to TRBD1. J was trimmed by 2 bases and V by 7 bases; bases with no gene match: 4. The CDR3 contains 13 residues. Per germline, CDR1 SGHRS and CDR2 YFSETQ. CDR3 residues: CASGRGLQETQYF. The CDR3 nucleotides are TGCGCCAGCGGCAGGGGGCTTCAAGAGACCCAGTACTTC.

This clonotype appeared many times. The chain recombines TRBV11-2 with TRBJ2-1; TRBD2 might be the D (5 bases). The germline gives CDR1 SGHAT, CDR2 FQNNGV. The CDR3 is 17 amino acids. The ends were cut back, 5 bases at V and 0 bases at J, with 17 bases in the middle. The CDR3 DNA reads TGTGCCAGCAGCCCACCTCCGGGGATGAGCTCCTACAATGAGCAGTTCTTC. It specifies CASSPPPGMSSYNEQFF.

V and J are TRBV7-9 and TRBJ1-4; 7 nucleotides align to TRBD1. J lost 17 bases, V lost 5 bases, and 11 bases had no gene match. This CDR3 spans 12 amino acids. The V gene's germline CDR1 is SEHNR and CDR2 FQNEAQ (reference sequence). The CDR3 is CASSPITGDNFF. The CDR3 region has the DNA TGTGCCAGCAGCCCGATCACAGGGGACAACTTTTTT.

The gene calls are TRBV4-2 and TRBJ2-7; the D gene is possibly TRBD2 (6 bases). The V gene's germline CDR1 is LGHNA and CDR2 YNFKEQ. The V and J ends lost 4 bases and 0 bases respectively, with 16 bases between them. The CDR3 runs to 16 residues. Here the CDR3 DNA reads TGTGCCAGCAGCCTAGGGTCCCCGGGGGACTCCTACGAGCAGTACTTC. Its protein product is CASSLGSPGDSYEQYF.

This clonotype showed up just a few times. CDR3 protein: CASSYSLEYNEQYF. CDR3 coding DNA: TGTGCCAGCAGTTACTCGTTAGAGTACAACGAGCAGTACTTC. The rearrangement joins TRBV6-2 or TRBV6-3 to TRBJ2-7; D call uncertain. Germline V lookup: CDR1 MNHEY, CDR2 SVGEGT. There are 14 residues in the CDR3. V was pared by 0 bases and J by 5 bases, with 11 bases between.

This clonotype has just a few counts. J is TRBJ2-7 and V is TRBV6-2 or TRBV6-3; D not certain. This CDR3 has 14 amino acids. Germline CDR1 reads MNHEY; CDR2 reads SVGEGT. Between the trimmed V and J ends, which lost 7 bases and 3 bases, there was a span of 16 bases. The CDR3 is CASTFGDFNYEQYF. CDR3 sequence (DNA): TGTGCCAGCACCTTCGGAGACTTTAACTACGAGCAGTACTTC.

The chain uses TRBV6-1 and TRBJ2-1; D call uncertain. The germline gives CDR1 MNHNS, CDR2 SASEGT. Trimming cost V 5 bases and J 11 bases, with 10 bases left between them. The CDR3 totals 11 residues. In DNA, the CDR3 is TGTGCCAGCAGTCTCCATTTTCAGCAGTTCTTC. It translates to CASSLHFQQFF.

Concerning this clonotype itself: Mismatch with germline at one junction end may stem from a read error. The J gene is TRBJ2-2, the V gene TRBV6-1; a possible D gene is TRBD2 (6 bases). Germline CDR1 and CDR2: MNHNS and SASEGT. CDR3 length: 16 amino acids. CDR3 sequence reads: CASSERLGKNTGEMFF. CDR3 bases: TGTGCCAGCAGTGAAAGACTAGGGAAGAACACCGGGGAGATGTTTTTT.

Regarding this clonotype: A read error may produce the germline difference seen at one junction end. The CDR3, as DNA: TGTGCCATCAGTGACGGGACAGGGGGCTCCTACAATGAGCAGTTCTTC. This codes for CAISDGTGGSYNEQFF. The genes are TRBV6-1 and TRBJ2-1; 11 bases map to TRBD1. The CDR3 has 16 amino acids. Germline CDR1 is MNHNS and CDR2 is SASEGT.

The sample holds a few counts of this clonotype. The chain links TRBV2 to TRBJ1-1; D gene unclear. The germline V and J ends were trimmed by 2 bases and 0 bases, with 7 bases remaining between them. In germline, CDR1 is SNHLY, CDR2 FYNNEI. The CDR3 length is 14 residues. The CDR3, as DNA: TGTGCCAGCAGTGAACAATACGTGAACACTGAAGCTTTCTTT. This gives the protein CASSEQYVNTEAFF.

The J gene is TRBJ2-7, the V gene TRBV20-1; the D gene is possibly TRBD1 (6 bases). CDR3 length equals 13 residues. Germline V gene sequence: CDR1 DFQATT, CDR2 SNEGSKA (reference sequence). Between the trimmed V and J ends, which lost 4 bases and 3 bases, there was a span of 13 bases. The chain's CDR3 is CSATPGQYYEQYF. The CDR3 coding sequence is TGCAGTGCTACTCCGGGACAATACTACGAGCAGTACTTC.

The sample holds a few counts of this clonotype. V and J are TRBV28 and TRBJ1-6, with 7 positions matching TRBD1. This CDR3 has 15 amino acids. V shed 6 bases, J shed 6 bases, and the junction held 8 bases outside the gene matches. Per germline, CDR1 MDHEN and CDR2 SYDVKM. The CDR3 protein is CASRRTPGGNSPLHF. The CDR3 DNA sequence: TGTGCCAGCAGACGGACTCCAGGGGGTAATTCACCCCTCCACTTT.

This chain connects TRBV6-8 to TRBJ2-2, with D hard to call. With 6 bases removed from V and 3 bases from J, the gap between germline ends came to 8 bases. The CDR3 is 13 amino acids. Germline V lookup: CDR1 MNHGY, CDR2 SAAAGT. CDR3 bases: TGTGCCAGCAGAGGCCAGGACACCGGGGAGCTGTTTTTT. It specifies CASRGQDTGELFF.

V usage is TRBV7-2 and J usage is TRBJ2-3, with no clear D. With 5 bases removed from V and 4 bases from J, the gap between germline ends came to 7 bases. The germline CDR1 and CDR2 sequences are SGHTA and FQGNSA. This CDR3 spans 12 amino acids. The CDR3 loop is CASSLLSDTQYF. The DNA of the CDR3 is TGTGCCAGCAGCCTTCTGTCAGATACGCAGTATTTT.

This chain links TRBV7-3 with TRBJ2-1; 10 bases align to TRBD1. Germline V gene data show CDR1 as SGHTA and CDR2 as FQGTGA. Germline trimming cut 5 bases from V and 8 bases from J; bases unmatched to any gene: 6. The CDR3 sequence is 14 residues long. The CDR3 DNA reads as TGTGCCAGCAGCCGGGACAGGGGAACTCATGAGCAGTTCTTC. Amino acids: CASSRDRGTHEQFF.